Shown below are 26 T cell receptor beta chains from a single sample sequenced in a study of human T cells and chemical hapten exposure. Noted time point: patch test 1, 2 weeks after DPC sensitization. Treatment denoted: therapeutic diphenylcyclopropenone sensitization with weekly scalp DPC. TCRdb independently ran MiXCR on the RACE reads; one entry per CDR3 protein. The repertoire includes some 380,000 distinct CDR3 sequences, about 4.8% of them detected once, and about 2.2% sits in the top ten. The input for sequencing was whole blood, taken in connection with sensitization to the hapten diphenylcyclopropenone (DPC). These receptors originate from a woman between 45 and 65 years old with alopecia areata. Some clones in this sample may be carry-over from other donors' samples.

This clonotype has a handful of counts. The chain carries TRBV10-2 and TRBJ1-6; a weak D match, TRBD1 (6 bases). The CDR3 has 16 residues. Germline CDR1 reads WSHSY; CDR2 reads SAAADI. Trimming left V 4 bases short and J 10 bases short, with 20 bases between. DNA of the CDR3: TGCGCCAGCAGTGGCGAAAATACAGGGCTTAAGTCACCCCTCCACTTT. This codes for CASSGENTGLKSPLHF.

This clonotype has a count of ten or more. This chain connects TRBV5-4 to TRBJ2-3; D unclear. Germline V CDR1 and CDR2: SGHNT, YYREEE (reference sequence). The CDR3 has 15 amino acids. Trimming pared 0 bases from V and 2 bases from J, leaving 10 bases between. CDR3 residues: CASSLAVDFTDTQYF. The CDR3 DNA sequence: TGTGCCAGCAGCTTGGCCGTGGATTTCACAGATACGCAGTATTTT.

In its sample, this clonotype was seen many times. The V call is TRBV4-2, the J call TRBJ2-3; 9 nucleotides line up with TRBD2. Germline V gene lookup returns CDR1 LGHNA and CDR2 YNFKEQ. CDR3 size: 19 residues. V lost 1 base and J lost 2; bases outside the gene matches: 13. This chain's CDR3 is CASSQAEGSGSPSTDTQYF. CDR3 nucleotide sequence: TGTGCCAGCAGCCAAGCGGAAGGTAGCGGGAGTCCTTCCACAGATACGCAGTATTTT.

This clonotype was recorded a few times. The J gene is TRBJ2-1, the V gene TRBV3-1, with TRBD2 matching over 12 bases. This CDR3 has 17 amino acids. Trimming took 1 base from V and 10 from J; bases not matched to a gene: 11. CDR1 is LGHDT and CDR2 is YNNKEL in the germline V gene (reference sequence). Here the CDR3 reads CASSQGLLAGGPVEQFF. In DNA, the CDR3 is TGTGCCAGCAGCCAAGGCCTCCTAGCGGGAGGGCCAGTAGAGCAGTTCTTC.

This clonotype showed up many times. V usage is TRBV20-1 and J usage is TRBJ1-1; no firm D call. The CDR3 has 14 residues. V was pared by 3 bases and J by 1 base, with 12 bases between. CDR1 and CDR2 (germline): DFQATT, SNEGSKA (reference sequence). The CDR3 reads CSARSGVGNTEAFF. The DNA of the CDR3 is TGCAGTGCTAGGAGTGGCGTTGGGAACACTGAAGCTTTCTTT.

This clonotype was seen more than once but under ten times. J is TRBJ2-3 and V is TRBV20-1; D gene unclear. Germline V CDR1 and CDR2: DFQATT, SNEGSKA (reference sequence). V lost 6 bases, J lost 7 bases, and 8 bases lay in between. This CDR3 is 10 amino acids long. In DNA, the CDR3 is TGCAGTGCGGACCTAAATACGCAGTATTTT. Its translation: CSADLNTQYF.

The chain links TRBV14 to TRBJ2-3; no reliable D call. V lost 0 bases and J 4 bases, leaving 5 bases between the germline ends. In germline, CDR1 is SGHDN, CDR2 FVKESK. The CDR3 has 13 amino acids. CDR3 protein: CASSQDLPDTQYF. The DNA for the CDR3 is TGTGCCAGCAGCCAAGATCTCCCAGATACGCAGTATTTT. Variable domain in full (rest from reference TRBV14 and TRBJ2-3): EAGVTQFPSHSVIEKGQTVTLRCDPISGHDNLYWYRRVMGKEIKFLLHFVKESKQDESGMPNNRFLAERTGGTYSTLKVQPAELEDSGVYFCASSQDLPDTQYFGPGTRLTVL.

In its sample, this clonotype was seen a few times. The rearrangement uses TRBV15 and TRBJ2-2; 13 nucleotides line up with TRBD2. Unmatched junction bases numbered 7, after V lost 0 bases and J lost 6 bases. The CDR3 totals 18 residues. Germline V lookup: CDR1 LNHNV, CDR2 YYDKDF (reference sequence). The DNA of the CDR3 is TGTGCCACCAGCAGAGAGGTCGGACTAGCGGGAGCAGCCGGGGAGCTGTTTTTT. Amino acid sequence: CATSREVGLAGAAGELFF.

This clonotype was observed at least ten times. The rearrangement uses TRBV29-1 and TRBJ2-7; TRBD2 matches at 8 bases. J lost 6 bases, V lost 3 bases, and 7 bases had no gene match. Germline loops: CDR1 SQVTM, CDR2 ANQGSEA. CDR3 length: 13 amino acids. CDR3 sequence: CSVESGSPSEQYF. The CDR3 nucleotides are TGCAGCGTTGAGAGCGGGAGCCCGTCCGAGCAGTACTTC.

The chain has TRBV6-6 and TRBJ2-1, with 10 bases fitting TRBD2. The germline V gene has CDR1 MNHNY and CDR2 SVGAGI (reference sequence). The CDR3 has 16 amino acids. Losses at the gene ends were 8 bases for V and 0 bases for J; bases not matched to a gene: 7. In DNA form, the CDR3 reads TGTGCCAGCGGGGGAAGCGGGAGGGCCTCCTACAATGAGCAGTTCTTC. Amino acid sequence: CASGGSGRASYNEQFF.

This clonotype was counted many times. The V call is TRBV6-2 or TRBV6-3, the J call TRBJ2-7, with D hard to call. This CDR3 comprises 12 residues. The ends were cut back, 5 bases at V and 2 bases at J, with 7 bases in the middle. CDR1 and CDR2 from the germline V gene are MNHEY and SVGEGT. In DNA, the CDR3 is TGTGCCAGCAGTCAGGATCCCTACGAGCAGTACTTC. It encodes CASSQDPYEQYF.

This chain uses TRBV7-9 with TRBJ1-2; tentative D call: TRBD1 (6 bases). Germline CDR1 is SEHNR and CDR2 is FQNEAQ (reference sequence). With 2 bases removed from V and 6 bases from J, the gap between germline ends came to 10 bases. This CDR3 comprises 13 residues. The CDR3 here is CASSLPDSHGYTF. The CDR3 bases are TGTGCCAGCAGCTTACCGGACAGCCATGGCTACACCTTC.

This clonotype was seen repeatedly, ten times or more. The chain uses TRBV5-1 and TRBJ2-3; 10 bases fit TRBD1. V shed 5 bases and J 5 bases; nucleotides not matched to a gene: 8. The CDR3 consists of 15 residues. CDR1 and CDR2 from the germline V gene are SGHRS and YFSETQ. The CDR3 coding sequence is TGCGCCAGCAGTCTTGACAGGGGGCAGGGAGATACGCAGTATTTT. As protein: CASSLDRGQGDTQYF.

This clonotype was recorded at least ten times. This chain connects TRBV6-2 or TRBV6-3 to TRBJ2-1, with D perhaps TRBD1 (6 bases). CDR1 and CDR2 from the germline V gene are MNHEY and SVGEGT. The CDR3 has 15 amino acids. V dropped 6 bases and J dropped 3 bases, with 15 bases sitting between them. The CDR3 bases are TGTGCCAGCAGACTCCAGGACAGAAGCTACAATGAGCAGTTCTTC. Translation: CASRLQDRSYNEQFF.

The chain links TRBV12-3 or TRBV12-4 to TRBJ1-5; D remains ambiguous. This CDR3 has 12 residues. Trimming left V 3 bases short and J 6 bases short, with 6 bases between. The CDR3 sequence is CASSFSPQPQHF. CDR3 sequence (DNA): TGTGCCAGCAGTTTTTCGCCTCAGCCCCAGCATTTT.

This clonotype appeared many times. The rearrangement joins TRBV7-8 to TRBJ1-1; D remains ambiguous. V was pared by 2 bases and J by 1 base, with 5 bases between. CDR1 and CDR2 (germline): SGHVS, FQNEAQ. The CDR3 sequence is 13 residues long. The CDR3, as DNA: TGTGCCAGCAGCTTACACCCGAACACTGAAGCTTTCTTT. Its translation is CASSLHPNTEAFF.

This clonotype was seen repeatedly, ten times or more. The chain combines TRBV9 with TRBJ2-3; 10 bases line up with TRBD2. Germline V gives CDR1 SGDLS, CDR2 YYNGEE. V shed 3 bases, J shed 4 bases, and the junction held 5 bases outside the gene matches. There are 15 residues in the CDR3. In DNA, the CDR3 is TGTGCCAGCAGCGGAGCGGGAGGGCCGCCAGATACGCAGTATTTT. This translates into CASSGAGGPPDTQYF. The full variable domain, rest sourced from reference TRBV9 and TRBJ2-3, is DSGVTQTPKHLITATGQRVTLRCSPRSGDLSVYWYQQSLDQGLQFLIQYYNGEERAKGNILERFSAQQFPDLHSELNLSSLELGDSALYFCASSGAGGPPDTQYFGPGTRLTVL.

V usage is TRBV3-1 and J usage is TRBJ1-1, with TRBD1 as a possible D gene (5 bases). This CDR3 is built from 13 residues. Trimming took 1 base from V and 5 from J, leaving 8 bases between them. Looked up from germline, CDR1 is LGHDT and CDR2 is YNNKEL (reference sequence). CDR3 region: CASSQVGGTEAFF. CDR3 nucleotide sequence: TGTGCCAGCAGCCAAGTGGGGGGGACTGAAGCTTTCTTT.

This clonotype was counted a few times. The chain recombines TRBV9 with TRBJ2-1, with D tentatively TRBD1 or TRBD2 (6 bases each). Trimming removed 0 bases at V and 5 bases at J, with 12 bases between. The germline CDR1 and CDR2 sequences are SGDLS and YYNGEE. This CDR3 spans 15 amino acids. The CDR3 DNA is TGTGCCAGCAGCGTAGAAGGGGGGCCCCACAATGAGCAGTTCTTC. Translation gives CASSVEGGPHNEQFF.

This clonotype was counted only a few times. The rearrangement uses TRBV3-1 and TRBJ2-7; 13 nucleotides align to TRBD2. Germline V lookup: CDR1 LGHDT, CDR2 YNNKEL (reference sequence). The CDR3 runs to 15 residues. Trimming removed 3 bases from V and 6 bases from J; junction bases left unmatched: 5. The chain's CDR3 is CASSHPGTSGIEQYF. DNA for the CDR3: TGTGCCAGCAGCCACCCCGGGACTAGCGGGATCGAGCAGTACTTC.

This clonotype was seen at least ten times. The chain joins TRBV25-1 to TRBJ2-5; D tentatively fits TRBD1 or TRBD2 (5 bases each). The CDR3 consists of 15 residues. V was cut by 3 bases and J by 2 bases, with 13 bases left in between. CDR1 is MGHDK and CDR2 is SYGVNS in the germline V gene. CDR3 protein: CASSESGQPQETQYF. CDR3 bases: TGTGCCAGCAGTGAGTCGGGGCAGCCGCAAGAGACCCAGTACTTC.

In this sample, this clonotype turned up many times. The chain recombines TRBV4-3 with TRBJ1-2; no reliable D call. The CDR3 contains 14 residues. V lost 0 bases and J lost 9, with 14 bases in between. Germline CDR1 reads LGHNA; CDR2 reads YSLEER. Here the CDR3 reads CASSQDLGPRRYTF. CDR3 bases: TGCGCCAGCAGCCAAGATCTAGGGCCTAGGCGCTACACCTTC.

This clonotype was seen many times. The J gene is TRBJ2-7, the V gene TRBV27, with 7 bases lining up with TRBD2. The germline V gene has CDR1 MNHEY and CDR2 SMNVEV (reference sequence). CDR3 length equals 13 residues. V lost 7 bases and J lost 2; bases outside the gene matches: 5. The CDR3 loop reads CASKGRDAYEQYF. CDR3 coding DNA: TGTGCCAGCAAAGGGAGGGATGCCTACGAGCAGTACTTC.

V usage is TRBV5-6 and J usage is TRBJ1-2, with D possibly matching TRBD1 (6 bases). Germline assignment: CDR1 SGHDT and CDR2 YYEEEE. V was clipped by 4 bases and J by 2 bases, with 15 bases between them. The CDR3 length is 15 residues. The CDR3 loop is CASSTNRAGNYGYTF. Here the CDR3 DNA reads TGTGCCAGCAGCACAAACAGGGCTGGGAACTATGGCTACACCTTC.

This clonotype has a count of ten or more. This chain connects TRBV28 to TRBJ1-1; D gene unclear. The CDR3 is 17 residues long. Germline CDR1 reads MDHEN; CDR2 reads SYDVKM. The germline V and J ends were trimmed by 2 bases and 0 bases, with 16 bases remaining between them. The CDR3 region is CASSLQGIGLLNTEAFF. CDR3 bases: TGTGCCAGCAGTTTACAAGGGATCGGCCTCCTGAACACTGAAGCTTTCTTT.

This clonotype was seen many times. J is TRBJ1-1 and V is TRBV28; no clear D gene. The CDR3 is 13 amino acids. The germline V gene encodes CDR1 MDHEN and CDR2 SYDVKM. V was cut by 6 bases and J by 4 bases, with 12 bases left in between. The CDR3 sequence: CASSTPGTTEAFF. CDR3 in DNA: TGTGCCAGCAGCACTCCCGGAACCACTGAAGCTTTCTTT.